These 6 T cell receptor beta chains were sequenced from one sample in a study of blood T cell repertoires in COVID-19. TCRdb's copy holds only in-frame clones and misses some; the assay was immunoSEQ multiplex PCR. The sample includes more than 250,000 clones, under 90% of them seen just once. Sequencing used PBMCs or T cells enriched from blood (not recorded which). These receptors were collected from a woman younger than 35 who had recovered from COVID-19.

The rearrangement joins TRBV9 to TRBJ1-2; TRBD1 is a possible D gene (5 bases). V was trimmed by 10 bases and J by 4 bases, leaving 14 bases between them. The germline V gene has CDR1 SGDLS and CDR2 YYNGEE. The CDR3 has 12 amino acids. CDR3 in DNA: TGTGCCTCTCGCCGGGACTCCTATGGCTACACCTTC. Translation gives CASRRDSYGYTF.

The chain couples TRBV28 to TRBJ2-2; TRBD1 might be the D (5 bases). Trimming removed 4 bases from V and 6 bases from J, with 12 bases in between. The CDR3 spans 14 residues. The germline V gene encodes CDR1 MDHEN and CDR2 SYDVKM. CDR3 sequence reads: CASSYPGWSGELFF. The CDR3, as DNA: TGTGCCAGCAGTTATCCAGGGTGGTCCGGGGAGCTGTTTTTT.

CDR3 sequence (DNA): TGTGCCAGCAGTTTATCGAACAGGTTCGACACTGAAGCTTTCTTT. Its protein is CASSLSNRFDTEAFF. The chain has TRBV27 and TRBJ1-1, with D perhaps matching TRBD1 (5 bases). The germline V gene encodes CDR1 MNHEY and CDR2 SMNVEV (reference sequence). The CDR3 runs to 15 residues. V was cut by 0 bases and J by 3 bases, with 11 bases left in between.

The gene calls are TRBV11-2 and TRBJ2-1, with 7 bases that match TRBD1. Per the germline V gene, CDR1 is SGHAT and CDR2 is FQNNGV. J gave up 3 bases and V 2 bases, and 4 bases lay outside the gene matches. This CDR3 is 15 amino acids long. CDR3 sequence: CASSLQQGFYNEQFF. The CDR3 coding sequence is TGTGCCAGCAGCTTACAACAGGGGTTCTACAATGAGCAGTTCTTC.

This chain connects TRBV6-5 to TRBJ2-7; possible D gene TRBD1, 5 bases. This CDR3 has 13 amino acids. Germline assignment: CDR1 MNHEY and CDR2 SVGAGI. V was clipped by 9 bases and J by 0 bases, with 12 bases between them. This CDR3 is CASATGNSYEQYF. CDR3 sequence (DNA): TGTGCCAGTGCTACAGGTAACTCCTACGAGCAGTACTTC.

This chain connects TRBV19 to TRBJ2-3; D perhaps matches TRBD2 (6 bases). CDR3 size: 14 residues. V dropped 3 bases and J dropped 2 bases, with 9 bases sitting between them. Looked up from germline, CDR1 is LNHDA and CDR2 is SQIVND (reference sequence). Here the CDR3 reads CASSIVADTDTQYF. CDR3 nucleotides: TGTGCCAGTAGTATTGTAGCGGACACAGATACGCAGTATTTT.